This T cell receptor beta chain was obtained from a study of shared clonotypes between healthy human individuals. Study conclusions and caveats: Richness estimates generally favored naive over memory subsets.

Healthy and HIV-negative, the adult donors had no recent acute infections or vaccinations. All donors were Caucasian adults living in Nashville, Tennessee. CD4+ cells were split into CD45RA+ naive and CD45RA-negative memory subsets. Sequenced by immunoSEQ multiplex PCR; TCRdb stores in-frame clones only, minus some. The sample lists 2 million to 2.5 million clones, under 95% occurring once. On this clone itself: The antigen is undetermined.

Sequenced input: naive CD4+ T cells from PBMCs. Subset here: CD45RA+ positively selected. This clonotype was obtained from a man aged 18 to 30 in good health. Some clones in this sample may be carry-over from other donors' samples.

CDR3 region: CASSLERGTPGKRNQPQHF. The DNA of the CDR3 is TGTGCCAGCAGCTTGGAGAGGGGAACACCGGGAAAACGCAATCAGCCCCAGCATTTT. The chain uses TRBV5-4 and TRBJ1-5; TRBD1 is a possible D gene (5 bases). Germline CDR1 is SGHNT and CDR2 is YYREEE (reference sequence). CDR3 length: 19 amino acids. V was clipped by 0 bases and J by 2 bases, with 21 bases between them.